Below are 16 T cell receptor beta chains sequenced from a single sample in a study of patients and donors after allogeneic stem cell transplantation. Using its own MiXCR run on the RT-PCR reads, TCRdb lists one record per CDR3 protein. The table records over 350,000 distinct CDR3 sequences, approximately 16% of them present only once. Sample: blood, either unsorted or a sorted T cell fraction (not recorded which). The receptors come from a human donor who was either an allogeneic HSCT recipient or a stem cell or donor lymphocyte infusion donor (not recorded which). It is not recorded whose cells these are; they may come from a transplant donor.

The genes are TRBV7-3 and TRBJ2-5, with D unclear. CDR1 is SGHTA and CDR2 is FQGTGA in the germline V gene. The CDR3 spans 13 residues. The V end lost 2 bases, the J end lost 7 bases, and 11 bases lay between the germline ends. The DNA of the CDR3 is TGTGCCAGCAGCTTAGGCAAAACCGGGACCCAGTACTTC. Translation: CASSLGKTGTQYF. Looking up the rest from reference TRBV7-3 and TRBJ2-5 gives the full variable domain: GAGVSQTPSNKVTEKGKYVELRCDPISGHTALYWYRQSLGQGPEFLIYFQGTGAADDSGLPNDRFFAVRPEGSVSTLKIQRTERGDSAVYLCASSLGKTGTQYFGPGTRLLVL.

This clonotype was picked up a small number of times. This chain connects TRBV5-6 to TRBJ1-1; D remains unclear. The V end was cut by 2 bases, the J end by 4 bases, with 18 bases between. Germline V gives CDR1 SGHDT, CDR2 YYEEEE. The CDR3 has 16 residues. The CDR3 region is CASSFLDRRTLTEAFF. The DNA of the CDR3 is TGTGCCAGCAGCTTTTTGGACCGCCGAACACTCACTGAAGCTTTCTTT.

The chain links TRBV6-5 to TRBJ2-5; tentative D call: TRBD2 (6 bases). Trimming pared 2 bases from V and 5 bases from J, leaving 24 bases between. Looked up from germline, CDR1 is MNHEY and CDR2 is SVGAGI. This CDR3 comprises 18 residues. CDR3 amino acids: CASSYVGVLSGVGETQYF. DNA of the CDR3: TGTGCCAGCAGTTACGTGGGGGTTCTTAGCGGAGTCGGGGAGACCCAGTACTTC.

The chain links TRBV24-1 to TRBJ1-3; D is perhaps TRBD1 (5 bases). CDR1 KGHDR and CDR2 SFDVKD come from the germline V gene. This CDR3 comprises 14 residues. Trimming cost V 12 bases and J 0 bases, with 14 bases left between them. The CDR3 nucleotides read TGTGCCGCTGACAGCTTTTTCTCTGGAAACACCATATATTTT. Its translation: CAADSFFSGNTIYF.

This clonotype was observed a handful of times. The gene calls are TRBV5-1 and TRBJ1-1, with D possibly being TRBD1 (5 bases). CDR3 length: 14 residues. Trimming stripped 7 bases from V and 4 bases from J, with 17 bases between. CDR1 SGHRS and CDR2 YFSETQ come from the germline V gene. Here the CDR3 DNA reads TGCGCCAGCTCGAAGGGACTTCGGGGCACTGAAGCTTTCTTT. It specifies CASSKGLRGTEAFF.

This CDR3 is CASSQAQDQDRAYYGYTF. The CDR3 coding sequence is TGCGCCAGCAGCCAGGCACAAGACCAGGACAGGGCGTACTATGGCTACACCTTC. The V call is TRBV4-1, the J call TRBJ1-2; 8 bases are shared with TRBD1. In germline, CDR1 is MGHRA, CDR2 YSYEKL. V lost 3 bases, J lost 3 bases, and 15 bases stayed unmatched. CDR3 length equals 18 residues.

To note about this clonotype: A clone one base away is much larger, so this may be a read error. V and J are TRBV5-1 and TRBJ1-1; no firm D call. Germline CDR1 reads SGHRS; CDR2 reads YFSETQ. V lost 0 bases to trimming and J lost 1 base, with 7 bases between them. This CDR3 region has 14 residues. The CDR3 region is CASSLEAKNTEAFF. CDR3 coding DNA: TGCGCCAGCAGCTTGGAAGCTAAGAACACTGAAGCTTTCTTT.

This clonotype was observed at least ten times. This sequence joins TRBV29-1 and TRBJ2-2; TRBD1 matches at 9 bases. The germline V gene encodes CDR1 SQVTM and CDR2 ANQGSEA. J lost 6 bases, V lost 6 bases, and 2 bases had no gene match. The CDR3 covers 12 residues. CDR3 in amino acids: CSVGQGPGELFF. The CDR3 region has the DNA TGCAGCGTGGGACAGGGTCCCGGGGAGCTGTTTTTT.

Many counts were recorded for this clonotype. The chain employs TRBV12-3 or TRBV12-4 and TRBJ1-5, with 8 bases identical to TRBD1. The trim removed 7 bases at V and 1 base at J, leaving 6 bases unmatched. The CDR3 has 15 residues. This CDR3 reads CASKSRGLSNQPQHF. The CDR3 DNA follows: TGTGCCAGCAAATCCAGGGGGCTAAGCAATCAGCCCCAGCATTTT.

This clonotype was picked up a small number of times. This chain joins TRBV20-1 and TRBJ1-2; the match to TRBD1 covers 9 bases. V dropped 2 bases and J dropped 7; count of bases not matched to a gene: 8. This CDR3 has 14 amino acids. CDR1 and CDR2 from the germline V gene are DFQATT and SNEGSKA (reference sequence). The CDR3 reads CSARHDGTGSGYTF. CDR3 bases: TGCAGTGCTAGACACGATGGGACAGGGAGTGGCTACACCTTC.

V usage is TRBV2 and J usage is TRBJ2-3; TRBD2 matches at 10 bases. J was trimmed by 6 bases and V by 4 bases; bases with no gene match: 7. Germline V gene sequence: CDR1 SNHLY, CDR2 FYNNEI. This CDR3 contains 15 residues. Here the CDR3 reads CASSVKRGGRDTQYF. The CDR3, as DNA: TGTGCCAGCAGTGTAAAGCGGGGGGGCCGGGATACGCAGTATTTT. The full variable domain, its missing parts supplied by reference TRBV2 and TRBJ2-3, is EPEVTQTPSHQVTQMGQEVILRCVPISNHLYFYWYRQILGQKVEFLVSFYNNEISEKSEIFDDQFSVERPDGSNFTLKIRSTKLEDSAMYFCASSVKRGGRDTQYFGPGTRLTVL.

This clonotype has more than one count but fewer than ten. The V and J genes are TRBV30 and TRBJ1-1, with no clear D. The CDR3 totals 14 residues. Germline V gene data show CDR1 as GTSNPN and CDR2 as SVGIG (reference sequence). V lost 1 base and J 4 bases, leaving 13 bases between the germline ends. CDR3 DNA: TGTGCCTGGAGTGGATTTCCGGGAAGCACTGAAGCTTTCTTT. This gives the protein CAWSGFPGSTEAFF.

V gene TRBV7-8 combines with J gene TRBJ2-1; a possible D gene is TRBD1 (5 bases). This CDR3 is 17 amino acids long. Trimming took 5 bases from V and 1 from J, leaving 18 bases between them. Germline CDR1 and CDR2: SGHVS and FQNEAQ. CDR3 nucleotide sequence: TGTGCCAGCAGCCCCCCCGGCCCCGACAGTTCCTACAATGAGCAGTTCTTC. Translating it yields CASSPPGPDSSYNEQFF.

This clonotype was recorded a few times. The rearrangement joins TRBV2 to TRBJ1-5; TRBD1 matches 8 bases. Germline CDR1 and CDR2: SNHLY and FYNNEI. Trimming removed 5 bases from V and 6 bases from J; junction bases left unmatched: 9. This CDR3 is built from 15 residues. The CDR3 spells CASSLWTGKVQPQHF. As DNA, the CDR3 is TGTGCCAGCAGTCTTTGGACAGGGAAGGTTCAGCCCCAGCATTTT.

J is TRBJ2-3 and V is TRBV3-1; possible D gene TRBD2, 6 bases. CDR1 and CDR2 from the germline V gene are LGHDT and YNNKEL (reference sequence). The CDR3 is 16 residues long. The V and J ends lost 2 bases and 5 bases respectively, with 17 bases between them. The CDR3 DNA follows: TGTGCCAGCAGCCAACGAGCGGGTCGACTAATAGATACGCAGTATTTT. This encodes CASSQRAGRLIDTQYF.

The CDR3 DNA sequence: TGTGCCAGCAGCGTAGAGTGGGGCGCCGGGGAGCTGTTTTTT. Its translation: CASSVEWGAGELFF. The chain carries TRBV9 and TRBJ2-2, with D perhaps matching TRBD1 (5 bases). Trimming cost V 0 bases and J 6 bases, with 9 bases left between them. Germline assignment: CDR1 SGDLS and CDR2 YYNGEE. This CDR3 has 14 residues.